The 32 T cell receptor beta chains below were found in one sample sequenced in a study of T cell changes during pregnancy in multiple sclerosis. The method was immunoSEQ multiplex PCR; TCRdb's version includes in-frame clones alone and lacks a portion of them. The profile shows about 43,000 clones, around 90% of them singletons. Sequenced sample: PBMCs (not recorded whether the cells were cultured). The source of these receptors is a female donor with multiple sclerosis, enrolled in a pregnancy study.

In nucleotides, the CDR3 is TGTGCCAGTAGACTCAGGGGCCCTAGCAATCAGCCCCAGCATTTT. This codes for CASRLRGPSNQPQHF. The J gene is TRBJ1-5, the V gene TRBV19; a possible D gene is TRBD1 (6 bases). V dropped 6 bases and J dropped 0 bases, with 12 bases sitting between them. Germline CDR1 reads LNHDA; CDR2 reads SQIVND (reference sequence). The CDR3 contains 15 residues.

The chain employs TRBV30 and TRBJ2-2, with TRBD2 as a possible D gene (5 bases). V lost 4 bases to trimming and J lost 4 bases, with 13 bases between them. The CDR3 length is 14 residues. CDR1 is GTSNPN and CDR2 is SVGIG in the germline V gene (reference sequence). CDR3 loop: CAWKWRPITGELFF. The CDR3 region has the DNA TGTGCCTGGAAATGGAGGCCGATCACCGGGGAGCTGTTTTTT.

The CDR3, as DNA: TGTGCCTGGAGTGTAAGTTTTAGGAAGGGGCAGTTCTTC. Its translation: CAWSVSFRKGQFF. This chain links TRBV30 with TRBJ2-1; D gene unclear. There are 13 residues in the CDR3. The V gene lost 0 bases and the J gene lost 12 bases, with 15 bases spanning the gap. The germline V gene encodes CDR1 GTSNPN and CDR2 SVGIG (reference sequence).

This clone was counted only a few times. The chain couples TRBV11-2 to TRBJ1-4; no definite D call. This CDR3 is built from 13 residues. Germline assignment: CDR1 SGHAT and CDR2 FQNNGV. V was pared by 4 bases and J by 8 bases, with 11 bases between. In DNA form, the CDR3 reads TGTGCCAGCAGCTCGAGTTCCCAGGAAAAACTGTTTTTT. Translation gives CASSSSSQEKLFF.

Comments on this clone: Distinct nucleotide sequences in the sample also encode this CDR3. The V gene is TRBV11-2, the J gene TRBJ2-7; no clear D gene. Germline CDR1 and CDR2: SGHAT and FQNNGV. Trimming stripped 6 bases from V and 0 bases from J, with 12 bases between. The CDR3 contains 14 residues. CDR3 sequence reads: CASSKAGFSYEQYF. In DNA, the CDR3 is TGTGCCAGCAGTAAGGCAGGCTTCTCCTACGAGCAGTACTTC.

This chain connects TRBV6-1 to TRBJ1-1; D is uncertain. CDR1 and CDR2 (germline): MNHNS, SASEGT. The CDR3 contains 15 residues. Trimming cost V 5 bases and J 1 base, with 14 bases left between them. CDR3 amino acids: CASSPSRFENTEAFF. For the CDR3, the DNA is TGTGCCAGCAGTCCCTCCCGATTCGAGAACACTGAAGCTTTCTTT.

The gene calls are TRBV18 and TRBJ1-5; 8 positions agree with TRBD1. The V segment lost 6 bases and the J segment 7 bases; nucleotides outside the gene matches: 5. Germline CDR1 KGHSH, CDR2 LQKENI. CDR3 length: 13 residues. CDR3 protein: CASSQGALQPQHF. CDR3 in DNA: TGTGCCAGCTCTCAGGGGGCCTTACAGCCCCAGCATTTT.

V and J are TRBV27 and TRBJ1-2, with no clear D. The V gene lost 0 bases and the J gene lost 2 bases, with 7 bases spanning the gap. The CDR3 extends over 14 amino acids. Germline V lookup: CDR1 MNHEY, CDR2 SMNVEV (reference sequence). The CDR3 DNA sequence: TGTGCCAGCAGTTTATCCGCAGGAAACTATGGCTACACCTTC. Translation gives CASSLSAGNYGYTF.

The chain has TRBV5-6 and TRBJ1-5, with D possibly TRBD1 on 5 matching bases. The V gene's germline CDR1 is SGHDT and CDR2 YYEEEE. The CDR3 sequence is 17 residues long. V dropped 0 bases and J dropped 3 bases, with 16 bases sitting between them. The CDR3 region has the DNA TGTGCCAGCAGCTTGGAATCCGGGAGGGGCCCCAATCAGCCCCAGCATTTT. Translating gives CASSLESGRGPNQPQHF.

The chain couples TRBV4-1 to TRBJ2-7; 11 bases map to TRBD1. V gave up 4 bases and J gave up 2 bases; unmatched junction bases: 10. The CDR3 is made up of 17 amino acids. Germline V gene data show CDR1 as MGHRA and CDR2 as YSYEKL. The CDR3 region has the DNA TGCGCCAGCAGCCCAGATCCGGGACAGGGGGTCCCCTACGAGCAGTACTTC. Translation gives CASSPDPGQGVPYEQYF.

The rearrangement links TRBV9 to TRBJ2-5, with TRBD1 as a possible D gene (5 bases). V dropped 2 bases and J dropped 3 bases, with 14 bases sitting between them. The CDR3 sequence is 15 residues long. Germline V gene data show CDR1 as SGDLS and CDR2 as YYNGEE. The CDR3 loop reads CASSVRTTPKETQYF. In DNA, the CDR3 is TGTGCCAGCAGCGTTCGGACAACTCCCAAAGAGACCCAGTACTTC.

The chain employs TRBV19 and TRBJ2-7, with 14 bases that match TRBD2. The CDR3 is made up of 16 amino acids. CDR1 is LNHDA and CDR2 is SQIVND in the germline V gene (reference sequence). V lost 5 bases, J lost 4 bases, and 7 bases stayed unmatched. CDR3 sequence: CASSPTGTSGSYEQYF. DNA for the CDR3: TGTGCCAGTAGTCCCACCGGGACTAGCGGGAGTTACGAGCAGTACTTC. The whole variable domain, remainder taken from reference TRBV19 and TRBJ2-7, is DGGITQSPKYLFRKEGQNVTLSCEQNLNHDAMYWYRQDPGQGLRLIYYSQIVNDFQKGDIAEGYSVSREKKESFPLTVTSAQKNPTAFYLCASSPTGTSGSYEQYFGPGTRLTVT.

This clone was observed a single time. The chain combines TRBV5-3 with TRBJ2-7; D not resolved. TRBV5-3 has ORF status, its function being uncertain. The CDR3 loop spans 14 amino acids. V lost 0 bases to trimming and J lost 0 bases, with 7 bases between them. CDR3 protein: CARSLAGPSYEQYF. The CDR3 DNA reads as TGTGCCAGAAGCTTGGCCGGGCCCTCCTACGAGCAGTACTTC.

The chain carries TRBV29-1 and TRBJ1-1, with 9 nucleotides matching TRBD1. The CDR3 is made up of 15 amino acids. Germline loops: CDR1 SQVTM, CDR2 ANQGSEA. V lost 7 bases to trimming and J lost 2 bases; unmatched junction nucleotides: 11. CDR3 amino acids: CSAAQQGAINTEAFF. The CDR3 DNA reads TGCAGCGCAGCCCAACAGGGGGCGATTAACACTGAAGCTTTCTTT. The full variable domain, rest sourced from reference TRBV29-1 and TRBJ1-1, is SAVISQKPSRDICQRGTSLTIQCQVDSQVTMMFWYRQQPGQSLTLIATANQGSEATYESGFVIDKFPISRPNLTFSTLTVSNMSPEDSSIYLCSAAQQGAINTEAFFGQGTRLTVV.

V usage is TRBV19 and J usage is TRBJ2-3; 13 bases map to TRBD2. Trimming took 3 bases from V and 3 from J; bases not matched to a gene: 3. Germline values: CDR1 LNHDA, CDR2 SQIVND (reference sequence). This CDR3 region has 16 residues. CDR3 in DNA: TGTGCCAGTAGTATTTGGACTAGCGGGAGTACAGATACGCAGTATTTT. This sequence encodes CASSIWTSGSTDTQYF.

In the case of this clone: Other DNA sequences from this sample encode an identical CDR3 as well. The chain employs TRBV9 and TRBJ2-4; no clear D gene. Trimming removed 0 bases at V and 0 bases at J, with 7 bases between. This CDR3 region has 15 residues. Germline V lookup: CDR1 SGDLS, CDR2 YYNGEE. This CDR3 reads CASSVGAGAKNIQYF. The CDR3 bases are TGTGCCAGCAGCGTAGGGGCAGGAGCCAAAAACATTCAGTACTTC. Supplemented by reference TRBV9 and TRBJ2-4, the full variable domain reads DSGVTQTPKHLITATGQRVTLRCSPRSGDLSVYWYQQSLDQGLQFLIQYYNGEERAKGNILERFSAQQFPDLHSELNLSSLELGDSALYFCASSVGAGAKNIQYFGAGTRLSVL.

The chain recombines TRBV5-1 with TRBJ1-1; no reliable D call. The CDR3 consists of 11 residues. The V end lost 0 bases, the J end lost 8 bases, and 5 bases lay between the germline ends. Germline assignment: CDR1 SGHRS and CDR2 YFSETQ. CDR3 sequence (DNA): TGCGCCAGCAGCTTGGAGTCAGAAGCTTTCTTT. It codes for CASSLESEAFF.

The V gene is TRBV30, the J gene TRBJ1-4; D perhaps matches TRBD1 (5 bases). The V end lost 1 base, the J end lost 4 bases, and 13 bases lay between the germline ends. There are 15 residues in the CDR3. Germline V gene sequence: CDR1 GTSNPN, CDR2 SVGIG (reference sequence). This CDR3 reads CAWSEKRGFNEKLFF. CDR3 in DNA: TGTGCCTGGAGTGAAAAGAGGGGATTTAATGAAAAACTGTTTTTT.

CDR3 in amino acids: CASSVRDSRRVEAFF. The CDR3 DNA is TGTGCCAGCAGTGTCAGGGATTCGAGGAGGGTTGAAGCTTTCTTT. The chain employs TRBV27 and TRBJ1-1, with TRBD1 as a possible D gene (5 bases). CDR3 length equals 15 residues. Looked up from germline, CDR1 is MNHEY and CDR2 is SMNVEV (reference sequence). The V and J ends lost 5 bases and 7 bases respectively, with 20 bases between them.

The chain is built from TRBV7-8 and TRBJ1-1; maybe TRBD1 (6 bases). Germline V gene data show CDR1 as SGHVS and CDR2 as FQNEAQ. The CDR3 loop spans 14 amino acids. The V gene lost 6 bases and the J gene lost 6 bases, with 17 bases spanning the gap. The CDR3 loop is CASRLQGMKAEAFF. CDR3 nucleotides: TGTGCCAGCAGGTTACAGGGTATGAAGGCTGAAGCTTTCTTT.

The CDR3 nucleotides are TGTGCCAGCAGCAAAACGGGACTAGCGGATAGCACAGATACGCAGTATTTT. This translates into CASSKTGLADSTDTQYF. This sequence joins TRBV9 and TRBJ2-3; the match to TRBD2 covers 11 bases. Germline CDR1 is SGDLS and CDR2 is YYNGEE. J lost 0 bases, V lost 4 bases, and 7 bases had no gene match. The CDR3 loop spans 17 amino acids.

This clone turned up a few times. The rearrangement links TRBV4-1 to TRBJ1-2; tentative D call: TRBD1 (5 bases). The CDR3 is 14 residues long. In germline, CDR1 is MGHRA, CDR2 YSYEKL. V dropped 4 bases and J dropped 8 bases, with 17 bases sitting between them. The CDR3 spells CASSRLGGLGGYTF. In nucleotides, the CDR3 is TGCGCCAGCAGCCGCCTGGGGGGTTTAGGCGGCTACACCTTC.

The CDR3 coding sequence is TGTGCCAGCAGCCAAGACCCCGGACCTTTCAAGGGAGATGAAAAACTGTTTTTT. Its translation: CASSQDPGPFKGDEKLFF. The chain links TRBV4-2 to TRBJ1-4; the D is unclear. V lost 0 bases and J lost 6, with 20 bases in between. The CDR3 totals 18 residues. In germline, CDR1 is LGHNA, CDR2 YNFKEQ.

This clone was recorded a few times. V is TRBV6-6 and J is TRBJ1-2; 7 bases agree with TRBD1. The CDR3 sequence is 13 residues long. V was clipped by 6 bases and J by 8 bases; unmatched bases: 9. Germline-derived CDR1 and CDR2 are MNHNY and SVGAGI (reference sequence). CDR3 sequence (DNA): TGTGCCAGCAGAGGAACAGGGGTCGGCGGCTACACCTTC. Protein product: CASRGTGVGGYTF.

CDR3 sequence: CASRRGNRGPQHF. CDR3 in DNA: TGTGCCAGCCGGAGGGGGAACAGGGGTCCCCAGCATTTT. The V gene is TRBV28, the J gene TRBJ1-5, with 7 bases that match TRBD1. V was pared by 8 bases and J by 10 bases, with 11 bases of the junction left unmatched. The V gene's germline CDR1 is MDHEN and CDR2 SYDVKM. The CDR3 contains 13 residues.

The chain recombines TRBV10-3 with TRBJ2-5, with D unclear. The ends were cut back, 0 bases at V and 3 bases at J, with 8 bases in the middle. This CDR3 spans 14 amino acids. Germline V gene lookup returns CDR1 ENHRY and CDR2 SYGVKD. Here the CDR3 DNA reads TGTGCCATCAGTGAGTCCTGGGGTGAAGAGACCCAGTACTTC. This codes for CAISESWGEETQYF.

The rearrangement links TRBV19 to TRBJ1-1, with 10 bases fitting TRBD1. The CDR3 length is 13 residues. V gave up 3 bases and J gave up 11 bases; unmatched junction bases: 6. The germline V gene encodes CDR1 LNHDA and CDR2 SQIVND (reference sequence). DNA of the CDR3: TGTGCCAGTAGTATGGGTCGGGGACAGGGGGCTTTCTTT. Its protein is CASSMGRGQGAFF.

The gene calls are TRBV7-9 and TRBJ1-1; D is possibly TRBD1 (6 bases). The V end was cut by 3 bases, the J end by 1 base, with 9 bases between. Per germline, CDR1 SEHNR and CDR2 FQNEAQ (reference sequence). The CDR3 length is 14 residues. The CDR3 protein is CASSLSQGNTEAFF. CDR3 nucleotides: TGTGCCAGCAGCTTGTCACAGGGGAACACTGAAGCTTTCTTT.

This chain connects TRBV29-1 to TRBJ1-2; D unresolved. This CDR3 has 13 residues. Germline V gene data show CDR1 as SQVTM and CDR2 as ANQGSEA. V was cut by 4 bases and J by 6 bases, with 15 bases left in between. CDR3 region: CSVVRQAPDGYTF. The DNA for the CDR3 is TGCAGCGTTGTGCGGCAGGCTCCCGATGGCTACACCTTC.

The chain combines TRBV7-2 with TRBJ1-5, with a tentative D call TRBD1 (6 bases). The V gene lost 1 base and the J gene lost 4 bases, with 8 bases spanning the gap. Looked up from germline, CDR1 is SGHTA and CDR2 is FQGNSA. CDR3 length: 14 residues. The CDR3 reads CASSLGGGNQPQHF. CDR3 nucleotides: TGTGCCAGCAGCTTAGGAGGGGGGAATCAGCCCCAGCATTTT.

The rearrangement uses TRBV5-1 and TRBJ2-7, with D perhaps TRBD2 (6 bases). The V gene lost 4 bases and the J gene lost 1 base, with 18 bases spanning the gap. The CDR3 totals 16 residues. Germline V gene lookup returns CDR1 SGHRS and CDR2 YFSETQ. CDR3 sequence: CASSHLEAGMSYEQYF. Written as DNA, the CDR3 is TGCGCCAGCAGCCACCTTGAAGCGGGCATGTCCTACGAGCAGTACTTC.

The chain is built from TRBV7-2 and TRBJ2-3, with 9 bases fitting TRBD2. Germline CDR1 and CDR2: SGHTA and FQGNSA. The CDR3 is 14 residues long. J gave up 4 bases and V 1 base, and 0 bases lay outside the gene matches. The CDR3 DNA reads TGTGCCAGCAGCTTAGGCGGGAGGGCAGATACGCAGTATTTT. This encodes CASSLGGRADTQYF.